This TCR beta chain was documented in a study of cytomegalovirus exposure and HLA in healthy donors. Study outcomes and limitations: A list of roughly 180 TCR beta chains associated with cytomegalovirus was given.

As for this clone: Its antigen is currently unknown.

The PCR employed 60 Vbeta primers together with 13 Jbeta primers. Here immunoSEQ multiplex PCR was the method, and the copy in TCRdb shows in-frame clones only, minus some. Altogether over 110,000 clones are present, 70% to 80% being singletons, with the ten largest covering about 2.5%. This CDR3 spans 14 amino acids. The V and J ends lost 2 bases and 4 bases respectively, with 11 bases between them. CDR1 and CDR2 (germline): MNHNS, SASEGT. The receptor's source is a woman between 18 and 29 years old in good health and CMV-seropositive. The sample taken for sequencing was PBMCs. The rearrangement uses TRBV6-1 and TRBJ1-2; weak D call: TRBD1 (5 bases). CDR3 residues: CASSEPGRVYGYTF. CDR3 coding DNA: TGTGCCAGCAGTGAACCGGGCAGGGTCTATGGCTACACCTTC.